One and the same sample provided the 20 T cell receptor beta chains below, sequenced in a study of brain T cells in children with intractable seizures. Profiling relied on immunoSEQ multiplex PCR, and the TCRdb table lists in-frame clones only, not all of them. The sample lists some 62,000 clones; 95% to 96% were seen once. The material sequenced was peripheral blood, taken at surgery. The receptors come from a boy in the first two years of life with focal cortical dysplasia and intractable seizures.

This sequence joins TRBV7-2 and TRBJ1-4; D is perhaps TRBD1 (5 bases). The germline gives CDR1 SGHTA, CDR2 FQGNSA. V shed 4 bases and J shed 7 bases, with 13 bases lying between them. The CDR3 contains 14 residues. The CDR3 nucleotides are TGTGCCAGCAGCTCACTACCAGGGAGTGAAAAACTGTTTTTT. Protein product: CASSSLPGSEKLFF.

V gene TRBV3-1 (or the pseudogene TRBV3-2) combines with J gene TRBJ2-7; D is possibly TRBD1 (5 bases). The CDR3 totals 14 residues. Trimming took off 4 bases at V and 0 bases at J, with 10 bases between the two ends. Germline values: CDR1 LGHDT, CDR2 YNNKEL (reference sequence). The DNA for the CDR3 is TGTGCCAGCAGCCGGGGCGCTCGCTCCTACGAGCAGTACTTC. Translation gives CASSRGARSYEQYF.

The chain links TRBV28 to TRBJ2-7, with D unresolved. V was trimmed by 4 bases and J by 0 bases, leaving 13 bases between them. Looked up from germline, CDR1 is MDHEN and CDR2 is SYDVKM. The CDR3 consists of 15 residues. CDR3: CASSSASSASYEQYF. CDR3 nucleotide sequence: TGTGCCAGCAGTTCGGCGTCTAGTGCCTCCTACGAGCAGTACTTC.

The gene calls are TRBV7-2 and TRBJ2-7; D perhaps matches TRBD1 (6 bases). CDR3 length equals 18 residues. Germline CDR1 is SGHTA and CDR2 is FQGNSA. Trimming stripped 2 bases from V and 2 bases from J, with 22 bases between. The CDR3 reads CASSLSSPRQASTYEQYF. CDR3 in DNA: TGTGCCAGCAGCTTAAGCTCCCCACGACAGGCCTCCACCTACGAGCAGTACTTC.

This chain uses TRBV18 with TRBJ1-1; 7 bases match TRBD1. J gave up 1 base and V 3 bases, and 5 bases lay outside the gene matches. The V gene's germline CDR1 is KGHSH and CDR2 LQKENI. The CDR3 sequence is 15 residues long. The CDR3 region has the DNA TGTGCCAGCTCACCTGCGACAGGGTGGAACACTGAAGCTTTCTTT. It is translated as CASSPATGWNTEAFF.

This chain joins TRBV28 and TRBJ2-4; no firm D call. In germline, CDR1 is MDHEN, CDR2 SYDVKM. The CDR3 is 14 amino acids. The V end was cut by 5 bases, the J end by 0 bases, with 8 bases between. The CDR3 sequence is CASSLALAKNIQYF. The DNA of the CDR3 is TGTGCCAGCAGTCTGGCCTTAGCCAAAAACATTCAGTACTTC.

The CDR3, as DNA: TGTGCCAGCAGCTTAGCAGGTACCGGTGCGGGAGATGCAGATACGCAGTATTTT. Encoded protein: CASSLAGTGAGDADTQYF. The V call is TRBV7-3, the J call TRBJ2-3, with 7 bases matching TRBD2. The CDR3 runs to 18 residues. V trimming: 2 bases; J trimming: 4 bases; junction bases outside the gene matches: 15. CDR1 is SGHTA and CDR2 is FQGTGA in the germline V gene.

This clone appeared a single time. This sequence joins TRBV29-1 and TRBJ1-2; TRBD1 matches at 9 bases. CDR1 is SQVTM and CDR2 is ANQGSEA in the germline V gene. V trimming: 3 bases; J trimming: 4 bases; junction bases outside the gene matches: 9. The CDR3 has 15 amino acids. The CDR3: CSVDRGQGRVYGYTF. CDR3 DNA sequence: TGCAGCGTTGACCGCGGACAGGGGCGCGTCTATGGCTACACCTTC.

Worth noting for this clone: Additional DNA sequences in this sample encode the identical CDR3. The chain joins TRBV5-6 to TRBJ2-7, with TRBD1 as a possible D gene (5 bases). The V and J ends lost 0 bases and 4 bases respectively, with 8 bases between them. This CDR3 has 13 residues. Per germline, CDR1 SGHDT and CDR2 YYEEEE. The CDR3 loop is CASSLGQIYEQYF. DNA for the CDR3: TGTGCCAGCAGCTTGGGACAGATTTACGAGCAGTACTTC.

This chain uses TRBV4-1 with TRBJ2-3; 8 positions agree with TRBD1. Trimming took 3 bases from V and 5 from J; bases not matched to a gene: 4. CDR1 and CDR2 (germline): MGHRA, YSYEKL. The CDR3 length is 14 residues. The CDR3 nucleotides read TGCGCCAGCAGCCAGACAGGGGCCAAAGATACGCAGTATTTT. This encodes CASSQTGAKDTQYF.

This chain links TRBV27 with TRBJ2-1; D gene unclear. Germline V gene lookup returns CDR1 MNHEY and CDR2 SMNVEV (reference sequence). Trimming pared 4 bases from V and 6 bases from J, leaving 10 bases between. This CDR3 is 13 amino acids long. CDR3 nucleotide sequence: TGTGCCAGCAGTTCCCTAGGATCCAATGAGCAGTTCTTC. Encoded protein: CASSSLGSNEQFF.

CDR3 bases: TGTGCCAGTAGTGCGACAGGGGGAGAGTCACCCCTCCACTTT. Its protein product is CASSATGGESPLHF. The chain combines TRBV19 with TRBJ1-6; 9 nucleotides match TRBD1. The CDR3 loop spans 14 amino acids. J lost 10 bases, V lost 5 bases, and 6 bases had no gene match. Germline assignment: CDR1 LNHDA and CDR2 SQIVND (reference sequence).

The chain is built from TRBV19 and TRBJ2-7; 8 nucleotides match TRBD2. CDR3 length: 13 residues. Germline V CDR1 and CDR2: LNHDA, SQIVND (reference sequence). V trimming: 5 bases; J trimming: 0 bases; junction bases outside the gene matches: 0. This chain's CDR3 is CASSLAGSYEQYF. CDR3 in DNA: TGTGCCAGTAGTCTAGCGGGCTCCTACGAGCAGTACTTC.

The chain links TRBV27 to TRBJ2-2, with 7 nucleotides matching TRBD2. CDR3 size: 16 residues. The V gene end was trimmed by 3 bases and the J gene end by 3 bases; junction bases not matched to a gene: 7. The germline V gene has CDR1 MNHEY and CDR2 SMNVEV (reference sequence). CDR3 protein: CASSFGAGDYTGELFF. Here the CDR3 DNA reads TGTGCCAGCAGTTTCGGGGCGGGAGACTACACCGGGGAGCTGTTTTTT.

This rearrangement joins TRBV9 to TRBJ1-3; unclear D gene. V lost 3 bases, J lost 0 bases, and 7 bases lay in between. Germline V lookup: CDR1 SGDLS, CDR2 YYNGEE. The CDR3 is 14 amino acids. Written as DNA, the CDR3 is TGTGCCAGCAGCGGAGGGAACTCTGGAAACACCATATATTTT. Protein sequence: CASSGGNSGNTIYF.

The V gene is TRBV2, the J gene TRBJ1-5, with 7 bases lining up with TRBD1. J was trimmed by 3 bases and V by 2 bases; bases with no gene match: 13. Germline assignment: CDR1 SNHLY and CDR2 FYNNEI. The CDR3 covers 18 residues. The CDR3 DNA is TGTGCCAGCAGTGAAAGCCTTGCGAGGGGGCAAAACAATCAGCCCCAGCATTTT. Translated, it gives CASSESLARGQNNQPQHF.

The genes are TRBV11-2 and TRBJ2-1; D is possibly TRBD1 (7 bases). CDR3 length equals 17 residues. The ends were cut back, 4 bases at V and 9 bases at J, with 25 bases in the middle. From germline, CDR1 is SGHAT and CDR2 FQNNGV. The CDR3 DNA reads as TGTGCCAGCAGCTACATTTATGTGGGACAGAACGGGGGTGAGCAGTTCTTC. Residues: CASSYIYVGQNGGEQFF.

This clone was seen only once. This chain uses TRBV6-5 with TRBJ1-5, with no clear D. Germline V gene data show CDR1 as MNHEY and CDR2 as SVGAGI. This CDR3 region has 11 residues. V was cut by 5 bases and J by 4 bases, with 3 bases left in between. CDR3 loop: CASSTNQPQHF. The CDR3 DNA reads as TGTGCCAGCAGTACAAATCAGCCCCAGCATTTT.

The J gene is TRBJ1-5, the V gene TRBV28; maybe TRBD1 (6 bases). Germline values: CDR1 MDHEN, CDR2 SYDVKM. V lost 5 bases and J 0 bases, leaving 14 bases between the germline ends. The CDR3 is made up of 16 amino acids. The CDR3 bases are TGTGCCAGCAGTCCCCCGACAGGTTATAGCAATCAGCCCCAGCATTTT. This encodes CASSPPTGYSNQPQHF.

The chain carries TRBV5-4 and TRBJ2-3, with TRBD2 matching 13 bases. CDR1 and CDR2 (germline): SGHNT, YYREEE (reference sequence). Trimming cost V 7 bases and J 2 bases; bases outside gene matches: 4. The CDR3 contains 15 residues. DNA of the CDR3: TGTGCCAGCGGACTAGCGGGGGAACCCACAGATACGCAGTATTTT. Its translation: CASGLAGEPTDTQYF.